The 20 T cell receptor beta chains below were found in one sample sequenced in a study of cytomegalovirus exposure and HLA in healthy donors. PCR primers comprised 60 Vbeta and 13 Jbeta primers. Clones were sequenced by immunoSEQ multiplex PCR, and TCRdb holds only the in-frame ones, with some missing. The table lists 150,000 or so clones, 70% to 80% of them singletons, with less than 8.5% in the top ten. The sample comprised PBMCs. The receptors come from a man aged 30 to 39 in good health and CMV-seropositive.

This clone was counted only a few times. This chain connects TRBV2 to TRBJ1-1; D remains unclear. The CDR3 is 11 residues long. V lost 6 bases and J lost 4, with 6 bases in between. From germline, CDR1 is SNHLY and CDR2 FYNNEI. CDR3 in amino acids: CASRRGTEAFF. As DNA, the CDR3 is TGTGCCAGCAGACGGGGCACTGAAGCTTTCTTT.

The chain combines TRBV18 with TRBJ1-4, with a weak D call TRBD1 (5 bases). CDR3 length: 15 residues. Germline CDR1 reads KGHSH; CDR2 reads LQKENI. The V and J ends lost 2 bases and 2 bases respectively, with 9 bases between them. CDR3 sequence: CASSPGAATNEKLFF. CDR3 DNA sequence: TGTGCCAGCTCACCAGGGGCGGCGACTAATGAAAAACTGTTTTTT.

A few counts support this clone. The chain combines TRBV10-3 with TRBJ1-6, with 8 bases aligning to TRBD1. Looked up from germline, CDR1 is ENHRY and CDR2 is SYGVKD. Unmatched junction bases numbered 7, after V lost 6 bases and J lost 9 bases. The CDR3 contains 14 residues. This chain's CDR3 is CAIRPRGQSSPLHF. CDR3 DNA: TGTGCCATCAGACCCAGGGGGCAGAGTTCACCCCTCCACTTT.

The chain has TRBV6-5 and TRBJ2-7, with TRBD2 matching 15 bases. The CDR3 runs to 15 residues. Germline V gene sequence: CDR1 MNHEY, CDR2 SVGAGI. J was trimmed by 3 bases and V by 6 bases; bases with no gene match: 3. CDR3 protein: CASRPGLAGGYEQYF. As DNA, the CDR3 is TGTGCCAGCAGGCCGGGACTAGCGGGAGGCTACGAGCAGTACTTC.

This clone was counted between two and nine times. V gene TRBV28 combines with J gene TRBJ2-7; 10 nucleotides align to TRBD2. The trim removed 8 bases at V and 6 bases at J, leaving 16 bases unmatched. Germline V gene sequence: CDR1 MDHEN, CDR2 SYDVKM. The CDR3 has 16 amino acids. CDR3 amino acids: CASLNRPERGGLEQYF. DNA for the CDR3: TGTGCCAGCCTAAACCGACCGGAGCGGGGGGGGCTCGAGCAGTACTTC.

V gene TRBV29-1 combines with J gene TRBJ2-2, with 11 bases fitting TRBD2. Germline V gene sequence: CDR1 SQVTM, CDR2 ANQGSEA. The CDR3 totals 15 residues. V lost 3 bases, J lost 7 bases, and 7 bases stayed unmatched. The CDR3 is CSVDGSGGADGELFF. The CDR3 DNA sequence: TGCAGCGTTGACGGTAGCGGGGGGGCAGACGGGGAGCTGTTTTTT.

The V gene is TRBV6-5, the J gene TRBJ2-7; TRBD2 aligns across 7 bases. Germline V gene lookup returns CDR1 MNHEY and CDR2 SVGAGI. This CDR3 has 16 amino acids. V lost 0 bases, J lost 0 bases, and 5 bases stayed unmatched. The CDR3 DNA follows: TGTGCCAGCAGTTACTCGGGGGGGGTTAGCTCCTACGAGCAGTACTTC. This encodes CASSYSGGVSSYEQYF.

The chain carries TRBV12-5 and TRBJ2-3, with 11 bases lining up with TRBD1. V dropped 3 bases and J dropped 4; count of bases not matched to a gene: 9. CDR1 is LGHNT, CDR2 FRNRAP, per germline. The CDR3 loop spans 17 amino acids. The CDR3 spells CASGFSGTGGAADTQYF. The DNA of the CDR3 is TGTGCTAGTGGTTTTTCCGGGACAGGGGGGGCGGCAGATACGCAGTATTTT.

This chain connects TRBV15 to TRBJ2-1; D ambiguous. V lost 3 bases, J lost 0 bases, and 9 bases lay in between. This CDR3 is built from 15 residues. Looked up from germline, CDR1 is LNHNV and CDR2 is YYDKDF (reference sequence). The CDR3 sequence is CATSSHSSSYNEQFF. In nucleotides, the CDR3 is TGTGCCACCAGCAGCCACAGTTCCTCCTACAATGAGCAGTTCTTC.

This chain links TRBV9 with TRBJ2-6, with 7 bases that match TRBD1. V dropped 5 bases and J dropped 0; count of bases not matched to a gene: 5. This CDR3 spans 16 amino acids. The germline V gene has CDR1 SGDLS and CDR2 YYNGEE. The CDR3 protein is CASSRQGDSGANVLTF. CDR3 DNA: TGTGCCAGCAGTCGACAGGGAGACTCTGGGGCCAACGTCCTGACTTTC.

The rearrangement links TRBV7-3 to TRBJ2-1; D is perhaps TRBD2 (8 bases). Germline lookup yields CDR1 SGHTA and CDR2 FQGTGA. CDR3 length: 12 residues. The V and J ends lost 7 bases and 15 bases respectively, with 19 bases between them. The CDR3 is CASNPGGGPWFF. The CDR3 nucleotides are TGTGCCAGCAACCCGGGAGGGGGCCCCTGGTTCTTC.

The rearrangement uses TRBV4-2 and TRBJ2-4, with 7 bases identical to TRBD1. This CDR3 region has 13 residues. V shed 6 bases, J shed 6 bases, and the junction held 5 bases outside the gene matches. Germline V CDR1 and CDR2: LGHNA, YNFKEQ. In DNA form, the CDR3 reads TGTGCCAGCAGGAACAGGGGTGGAAACATTCAGTACTTC. It is translated as CASRNRGGNIQYF.

Note on this clone: This CDR3 is also generated by other DNA sequences in the sample. V gene TRBV27 combines with J gene TRBJ1-2; maybe TRBD1 (5 bases). CDR3 length equals 13 residues. V dropped 2 bases and J dropped 2 bases, with 6 bases sitting between them. Looked up from germline, CDR1 is MNHEY and CDR2 is SMNVEV (reference sequence). CDR3 nucleotide sequence: TGTGCCAGCAGTTTAGACAGAAACTATGGCTACACCTTC. Its protein product is CASSLDRNYGYTF.

This clone showed up just once. The V gene is TRBV7-9, the J gene TRBJ2-5, with a possible D match to TRBD1 (6 bases). Trimming stripped 2 bases from V and 1 base from J, with 8 bases between. Germline V gene lookup returns CDR1 SEHNR and CDR2 FQNEAQ (reference sequence). The CDR3 totals 14 residues. The CDR3 is CASSLRDTQETQYF. The CDR3 DNA reads as TGTGCCAGCAGCTTAAGGGACACCCAAGAGACCCAGTACTTC.

The gene calls are TRBV7-8 and TRBJ2-1; 14 nucleotides agree with TRBD2. From germline, CDR1 is SGHVS and CDR2 FQNEAQ. The CDR3 sequence is 16 residues long. V lost 5 bases, J lost 15 bases, and 15 bases stayed unmatched. This chain's CDR3 is CASSPPGLAGDYRPFF. CDR3 DNA: TGTGCCAGCAGCCCCCCGGGACTAGCGGGAGATTACAGACCGTTCTTC.

Only one count was recorded for this clone. The chain links TRBV28 to TRBJ1-2; 7 bases agree with TRBD1. V dropped 8 bases and J dropped 6; count of bases not matched to a gene: 6. The germline V gene encodes CDR1 MDHEN and CDR2 SYDVKM. The CDR3 is 12 residues long. The CDR3 protein is CASWDQGDGYTF. In nucleotides, the CDR3 is TGTGCCAGCTGGGACCAGGGGGATGGCTACACCTTC.

CDR3 coding DNA: TGTGCCAGCAGCCGGGCCCCTAGCGGGCCTGAGACCCAGTACTTC. It yields the protein CASSRAPSGPETQYF. The chain combines TRBV7-6 with TRBJ2-5, with 8 nucleotides matching TRBD2. The germline V gene has CDR1 SGHVS and CDR2 FNYEAQ. This CDR3 has 15 amino acids. The V gene end was trimmed by 5 bases and the J gene end by 5 bases; junction bases not matched to a gene: 10.

The rearrangement uses TRBV5-6 and TRBJ2-5; 7 bases match TRBD1. Near its end, the DNA agrees better with TRBJ2-7, so the J call may be wrong. CDR1 is SGHDT and CDR2 is YYEEEE in the germline V gene. The CDR3 contains 15 residues. In nucleotides, the CDR3 is TGTGCCAGCAGCTACAGGGGCCTTACTTCCTACGAGCAGTACTTC. Encoded protein: CASSYRGLTSYEQYF.

This chain joins TRBV7-2 and TRBJ2-3; 8 nucleotides line up with TRBD1. J gave up 5 bases and V 4 bases, and 5 bases lay outside the gene matches. The CDR3 length is 14 residues. Germline CDR1 SGHTA, CDR2 FQGNSA. The CDR3 DNA reads as TGTGCCAGCAGCTACGGACAGGGTGGAGATACGCAGTATTTT. This sequence encodes CASSYGQGGDTQYF.

This chain connects TRBV7-2 to TRBJ1-5; D not certain. V was clipped by 5 bases and J by 0 bases, with 8 bases between them. Germline loops: CDR1 SGHTA, CDR2 FQGNSA. The CDR3 is 14 amino acids. CDR3 nucleotide sequence: TGTGCCAGCAGCCGAGGAGTTAGCAATCAGCCCCAGCATTTT. The encoded protein is CASSRGVSNQPQHF.